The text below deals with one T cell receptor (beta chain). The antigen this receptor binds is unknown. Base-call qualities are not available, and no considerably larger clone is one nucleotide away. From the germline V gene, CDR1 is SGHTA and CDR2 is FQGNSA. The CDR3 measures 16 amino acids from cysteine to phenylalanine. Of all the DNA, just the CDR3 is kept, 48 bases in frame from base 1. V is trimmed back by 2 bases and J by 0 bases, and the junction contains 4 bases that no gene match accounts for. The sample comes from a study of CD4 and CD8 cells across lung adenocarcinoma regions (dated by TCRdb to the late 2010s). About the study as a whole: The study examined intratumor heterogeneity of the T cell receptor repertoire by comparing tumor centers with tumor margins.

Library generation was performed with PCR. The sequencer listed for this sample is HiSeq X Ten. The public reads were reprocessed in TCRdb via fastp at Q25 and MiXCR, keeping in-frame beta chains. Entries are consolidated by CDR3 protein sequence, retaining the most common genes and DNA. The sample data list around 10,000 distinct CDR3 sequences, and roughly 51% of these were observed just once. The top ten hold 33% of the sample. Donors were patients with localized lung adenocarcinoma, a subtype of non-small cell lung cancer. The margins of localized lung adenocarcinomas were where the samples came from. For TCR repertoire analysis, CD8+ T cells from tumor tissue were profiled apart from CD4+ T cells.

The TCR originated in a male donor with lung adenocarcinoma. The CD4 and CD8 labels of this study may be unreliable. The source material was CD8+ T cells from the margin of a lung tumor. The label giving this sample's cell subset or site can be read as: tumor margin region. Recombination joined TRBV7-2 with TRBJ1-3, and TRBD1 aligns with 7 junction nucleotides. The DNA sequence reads TGTGCCAGCAGCTTAACAGGGGCCCGCTCTGGAAACACCATATATTTT. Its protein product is CASSLTGARSGNTIYF.